The T cell receptor beta chain described here comes from a study of blood T cell repertoires in COVID-19. Study overall: T cells, B-cell-depleted T cells, or PBMCs provided the cDNA or gDNA that served as material.

The authors' processing: Reference gene primer amplification in the assay estimated nucleated cell counts. Profiled with immunoSEQ multiplex PCR; TCRdb holds only in-frame clones, not every one. The V and J calls and the clone size are those of that table, but D and trimming were determined from the DNA. Here the sample spans hundreds of thousands of clones, 90% being singletons. Germline CDR1 LGHNA, CDR2 YSLEER. The CDR3 has 14 residues. The ends were cut back, 8 bases at V and 2 bases at J, with 15 bases in the middle. The sequencing input was peripheral blood. The chain uses TRBV4-3 and TRBJ1-2, with D possibly being TRBD1 (6 bases). This receptor was identified in a woman under 30 with acute or convalescent COVID-19. The CDR3 DNA reads TGCGCCAGCTCCTGGGGGGGGCCCAACTATGGCTACACCTTC. The encoded protein is CASSWGGPNYGYTF.